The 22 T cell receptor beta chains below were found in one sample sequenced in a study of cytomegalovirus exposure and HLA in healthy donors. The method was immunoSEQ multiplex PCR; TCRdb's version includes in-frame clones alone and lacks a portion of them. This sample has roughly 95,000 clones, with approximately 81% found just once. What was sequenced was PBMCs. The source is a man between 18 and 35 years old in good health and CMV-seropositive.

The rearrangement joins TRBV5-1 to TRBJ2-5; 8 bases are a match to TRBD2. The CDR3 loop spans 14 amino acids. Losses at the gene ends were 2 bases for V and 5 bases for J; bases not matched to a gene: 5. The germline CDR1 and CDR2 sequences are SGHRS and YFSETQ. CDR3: CASSLAGAVETQYF. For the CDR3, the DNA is TGCGCCAGCAGCTTAGCGGGAGCTGTGGAGACCCAGTACTTC.

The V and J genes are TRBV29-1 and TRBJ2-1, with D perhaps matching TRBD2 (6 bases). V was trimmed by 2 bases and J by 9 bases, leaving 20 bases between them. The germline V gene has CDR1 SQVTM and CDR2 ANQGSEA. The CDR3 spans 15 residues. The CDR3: CSVENRESGESEQFF. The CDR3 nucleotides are TGCAGCGTTGAAAATCGCGAGTCGGGAGAGAGTGAGCAGTTCTTC.

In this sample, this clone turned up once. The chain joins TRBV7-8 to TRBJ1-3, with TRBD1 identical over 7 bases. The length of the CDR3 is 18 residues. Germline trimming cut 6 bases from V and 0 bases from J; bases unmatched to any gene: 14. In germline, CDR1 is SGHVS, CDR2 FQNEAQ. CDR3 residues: CASSLRPGQPSSGNTIYF. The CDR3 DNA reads TGTGCCAGCAGTTTGAGACCGGGACAGCCATCCTCTGGAAACACCATATATTTT.

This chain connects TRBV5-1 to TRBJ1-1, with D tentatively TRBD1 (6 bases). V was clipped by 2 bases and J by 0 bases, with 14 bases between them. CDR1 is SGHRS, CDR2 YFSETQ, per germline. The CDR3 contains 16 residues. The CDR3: CASSFSGTPMNTEAFF. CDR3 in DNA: TGCGCCAGCAGCTTCTCCGGGACACCTATGAACACTGAAGCTTTCTTT.

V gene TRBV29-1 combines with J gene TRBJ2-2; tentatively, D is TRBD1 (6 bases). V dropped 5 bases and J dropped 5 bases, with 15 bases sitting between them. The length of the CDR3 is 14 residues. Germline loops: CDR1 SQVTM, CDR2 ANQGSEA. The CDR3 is CSVYSAGVTGELFF. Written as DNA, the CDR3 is TGCAGCGTTTATTCGGCAGGGGTGACCGGGGAGCTGTTTTTT.

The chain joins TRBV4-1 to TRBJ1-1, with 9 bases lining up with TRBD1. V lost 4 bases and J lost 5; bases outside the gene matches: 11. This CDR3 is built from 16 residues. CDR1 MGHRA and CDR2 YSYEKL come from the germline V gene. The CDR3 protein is CASSLRPGTGYTEAFF. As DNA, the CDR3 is TGCGCCAGCAGCCTCCGACCCGGGACAGGGTATACTGAAGCTTTCTTT.

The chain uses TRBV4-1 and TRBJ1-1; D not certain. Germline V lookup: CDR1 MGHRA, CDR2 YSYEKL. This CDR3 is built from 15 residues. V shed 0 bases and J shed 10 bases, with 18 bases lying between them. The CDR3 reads CASSQEASGPPVAFF. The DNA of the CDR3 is TGCGCCAGCAGCCAAGAAGCCAGCGGGCCCCCCGTAGCTTTCTTT.

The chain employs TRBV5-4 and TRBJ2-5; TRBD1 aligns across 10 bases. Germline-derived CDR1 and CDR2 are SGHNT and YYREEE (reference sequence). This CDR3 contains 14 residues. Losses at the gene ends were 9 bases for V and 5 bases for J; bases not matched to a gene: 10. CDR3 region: CATLRQGARETQYF. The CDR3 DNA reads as TGTGCCACCCTCCGACAGGGGGCGAGGGAGACCCAGTACTTC.

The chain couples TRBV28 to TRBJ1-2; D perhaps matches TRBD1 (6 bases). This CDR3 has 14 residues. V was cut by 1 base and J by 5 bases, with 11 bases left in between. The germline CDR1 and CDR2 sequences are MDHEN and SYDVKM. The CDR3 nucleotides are TGTGCCAGCAGTTTATACGGGACACTTTATGGCTACACCTTC. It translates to CASSLYGTLYGYTF.

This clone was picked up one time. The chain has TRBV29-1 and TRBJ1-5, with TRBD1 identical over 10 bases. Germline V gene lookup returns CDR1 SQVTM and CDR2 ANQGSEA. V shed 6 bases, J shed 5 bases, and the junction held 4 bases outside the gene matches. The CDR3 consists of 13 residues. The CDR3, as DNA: TGCAGCGTATGTGGACAGGGGGATCAGCCCCAGCATTTT. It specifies CSVCGQGDQPQHF.

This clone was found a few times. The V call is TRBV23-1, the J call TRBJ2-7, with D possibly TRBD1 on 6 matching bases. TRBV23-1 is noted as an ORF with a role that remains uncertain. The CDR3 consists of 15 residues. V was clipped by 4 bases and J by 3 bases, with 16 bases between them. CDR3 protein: CASSPPGTSCYEQYV. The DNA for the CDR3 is TGCGCCAGCAGTCCCCCTGGGACATCTTGCTACGAGCAGTACGTC.

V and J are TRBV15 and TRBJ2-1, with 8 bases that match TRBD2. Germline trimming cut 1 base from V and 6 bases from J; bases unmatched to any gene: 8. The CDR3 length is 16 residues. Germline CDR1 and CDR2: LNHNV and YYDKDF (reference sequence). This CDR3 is CATSRGRVAGLNEQFF. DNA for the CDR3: TGTGCCACCAGCAGAGGCCGGGTAGCGGGACTCAATGAGCAGTTCTTC. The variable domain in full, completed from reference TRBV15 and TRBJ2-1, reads DAMVIQNPRYQVTQFGKPVTLSCSQTLNHNVMYWYQQKSSQAPKLLFHYYDKDFNNEADTPDNFQSRRPNTSFCFLDIRSPGLGDTAMYLCATSRGRVAGLNEQFFGPGTRLTVL.

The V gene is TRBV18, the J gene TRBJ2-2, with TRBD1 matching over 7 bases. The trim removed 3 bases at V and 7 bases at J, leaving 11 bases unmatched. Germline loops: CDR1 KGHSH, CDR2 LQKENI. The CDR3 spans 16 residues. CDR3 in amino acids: CASSPSGTEIYGELFF. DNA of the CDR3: TGTGCCAGCTCACCGTCCGGGACAGAAATTTACGGGGAGCTGTTTTTT.

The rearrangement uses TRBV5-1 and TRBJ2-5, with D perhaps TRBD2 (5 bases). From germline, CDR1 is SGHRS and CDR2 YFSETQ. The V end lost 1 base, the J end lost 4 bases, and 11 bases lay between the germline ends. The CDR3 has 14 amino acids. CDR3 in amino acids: CASSLRGIGETQYF. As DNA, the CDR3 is TGCGCCAGCAGCTTGAGAGGGATCGGAGAGACCCAGTACTTC.

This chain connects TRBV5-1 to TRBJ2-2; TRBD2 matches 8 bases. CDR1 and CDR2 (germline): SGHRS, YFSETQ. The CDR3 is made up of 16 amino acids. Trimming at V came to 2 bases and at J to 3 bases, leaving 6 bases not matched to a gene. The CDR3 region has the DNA TGCGCCAGCAGCTTTTCTAGCGGGCCTTACACCGGGGAGCTGTTTTTT. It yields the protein CASSFSSGPYTGELFF.

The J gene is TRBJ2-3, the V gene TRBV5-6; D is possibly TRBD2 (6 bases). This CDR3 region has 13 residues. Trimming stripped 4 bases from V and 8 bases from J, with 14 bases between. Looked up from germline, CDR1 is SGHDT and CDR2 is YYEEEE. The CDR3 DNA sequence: TGTGCCAGCAGCCCCGGGGGTTTGGCTACGCAGTATTTT. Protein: CASSPGGLATQYF.

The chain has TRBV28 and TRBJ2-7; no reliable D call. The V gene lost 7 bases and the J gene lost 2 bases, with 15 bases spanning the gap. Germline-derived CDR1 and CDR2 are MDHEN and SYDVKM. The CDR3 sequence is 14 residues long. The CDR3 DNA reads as TGTGCCAGCACCACTCCCGGGTCCACCTACGAGCAGTACTTC. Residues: CASTTPGSTYEQYF.

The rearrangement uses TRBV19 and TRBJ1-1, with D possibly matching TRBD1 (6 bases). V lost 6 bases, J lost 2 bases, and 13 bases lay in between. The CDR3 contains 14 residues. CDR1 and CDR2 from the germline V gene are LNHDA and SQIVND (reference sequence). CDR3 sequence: CASRDGQLNTEAFF. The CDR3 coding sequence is TGTGCCAGTAGAGACGGACAGCTTAACACTGAAGCTTTCTTT.

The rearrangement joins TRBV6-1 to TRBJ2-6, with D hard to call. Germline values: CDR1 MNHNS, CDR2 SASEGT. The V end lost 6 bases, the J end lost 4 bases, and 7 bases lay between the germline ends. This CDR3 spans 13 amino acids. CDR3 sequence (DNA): TGTGCCAGCAGATCAATCGGGGCCAACGTCCTGACTTTC. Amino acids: CASRSIGANVLTF.

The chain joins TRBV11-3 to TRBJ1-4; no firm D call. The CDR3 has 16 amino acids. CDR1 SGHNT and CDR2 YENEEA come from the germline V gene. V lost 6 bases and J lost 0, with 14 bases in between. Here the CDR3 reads CASSSGISPTNEKLFF. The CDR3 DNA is TGTGCCAGCAGTTCGGGTATCAGCCCAACTAATGAAAAACTGTTTTTT.

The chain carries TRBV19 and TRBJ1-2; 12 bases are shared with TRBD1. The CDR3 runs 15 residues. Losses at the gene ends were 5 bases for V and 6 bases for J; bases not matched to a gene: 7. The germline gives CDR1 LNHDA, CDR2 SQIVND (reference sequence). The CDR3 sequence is CASSLGQGAWDGYTF. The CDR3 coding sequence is TGTGCCAGTAGTTTGGGACAGGGGGCGTGGGATGGCTACACCTTC.

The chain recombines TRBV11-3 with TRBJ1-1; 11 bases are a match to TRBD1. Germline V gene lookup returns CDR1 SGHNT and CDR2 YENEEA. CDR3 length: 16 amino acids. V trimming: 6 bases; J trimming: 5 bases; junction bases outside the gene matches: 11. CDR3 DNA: TGTGCCAGCAGATACGGGACAGGGGGTTTGGGAACTGAAGCTTTCTTT. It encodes CASRYGTGGLGTEAFF.